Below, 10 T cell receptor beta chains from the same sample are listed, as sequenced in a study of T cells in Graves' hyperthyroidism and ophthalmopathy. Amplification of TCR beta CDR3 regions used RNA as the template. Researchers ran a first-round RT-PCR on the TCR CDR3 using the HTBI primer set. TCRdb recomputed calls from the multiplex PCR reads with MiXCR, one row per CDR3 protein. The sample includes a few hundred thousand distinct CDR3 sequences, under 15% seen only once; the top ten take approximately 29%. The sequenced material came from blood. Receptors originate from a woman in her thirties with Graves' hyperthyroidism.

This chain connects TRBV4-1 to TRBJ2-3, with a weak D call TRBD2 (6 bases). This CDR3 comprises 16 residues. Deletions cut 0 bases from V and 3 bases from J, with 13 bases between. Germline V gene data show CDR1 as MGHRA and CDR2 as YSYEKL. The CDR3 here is CASSQDVRGTTDTQYF. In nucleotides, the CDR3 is TGCGCCAGCAGCCAAGATGTCCGCGGGACGACAGATACGCAGTATTTT.

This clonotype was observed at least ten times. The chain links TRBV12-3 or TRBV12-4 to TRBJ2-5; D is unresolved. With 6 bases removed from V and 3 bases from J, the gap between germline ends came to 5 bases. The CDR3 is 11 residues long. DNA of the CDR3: TGTGCCAGCAGCTTAAAAGAGACCCAGTACTTC. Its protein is CASSLKETQYF.

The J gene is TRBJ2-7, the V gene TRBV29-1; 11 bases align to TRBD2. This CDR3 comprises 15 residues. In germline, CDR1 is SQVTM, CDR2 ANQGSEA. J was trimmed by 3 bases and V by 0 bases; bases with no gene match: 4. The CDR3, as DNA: TGCAGCGTTGAAGATAAGACTAGCGGGATCTACGAGCAGTACTTC. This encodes CSVEDKTSGIYEQYF.

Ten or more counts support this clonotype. DNA for the CDR3: TGTGCCTGGAGTGTACAGGGTGGCACCGGGGAGCTGTTTTTT. Its translation is CAWSVQGGTGELFF. V and J are TRBV30 and TRBJ2-2; tentative D call: TRBD1 (6 bases). Germline V gives CDR1 GTSNPN, CDR2 SVGIG (reference sequence). V was pared by 0 bases and J by 4 bases, with 9 bases between. This CDR3 is built from 14 residues.

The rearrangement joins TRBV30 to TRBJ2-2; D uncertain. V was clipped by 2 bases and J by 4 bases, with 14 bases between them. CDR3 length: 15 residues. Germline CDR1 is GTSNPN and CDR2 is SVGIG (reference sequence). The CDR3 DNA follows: TGTGCCTGGAGTTACACCAGAATGAGCACCGGGGAGCTGTTTTTT. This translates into CAWSYTRMSTGELFF.

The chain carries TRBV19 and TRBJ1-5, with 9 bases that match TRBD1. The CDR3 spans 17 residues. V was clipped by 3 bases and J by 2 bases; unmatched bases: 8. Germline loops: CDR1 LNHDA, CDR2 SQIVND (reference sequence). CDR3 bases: TGTGCCAGTAGTATCCGGACAGGGGAGGCTGGCAATCAGCCCCAGCATTTT. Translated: CASSIRTGEAGNQPQHF.

The CDR3 coding sequence is TGTGCCAGTAGCTCGACGAGGACAGTAGGGGAAAAACTGTTTTTT. It specifies CASSSTRTVGEKLFF. The gene calls are TRBV19 and TRBJ1-4; maybe TRBD1 (6 bases). Per germline, CDR1 LNHDA and CDR2 SQIVND (reference sequence). The CDR3 is 15 amino acids. Trimming pared 6 bases from V and 8 bases from J, leaving 19 bases between.

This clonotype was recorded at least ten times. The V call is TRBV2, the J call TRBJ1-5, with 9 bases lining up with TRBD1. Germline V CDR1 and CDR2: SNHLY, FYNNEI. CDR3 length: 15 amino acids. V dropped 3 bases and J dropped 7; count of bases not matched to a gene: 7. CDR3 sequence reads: CASSEDRGREQPQHF. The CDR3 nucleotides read TGTGCCAGCAGTGAGGACAGGGGACGAGAGCAGCCCCAGCATTTT.

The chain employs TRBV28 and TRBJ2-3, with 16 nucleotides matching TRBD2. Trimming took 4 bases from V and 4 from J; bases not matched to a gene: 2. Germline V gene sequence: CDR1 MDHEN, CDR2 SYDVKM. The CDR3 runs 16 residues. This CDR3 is CASSYGTSGRADTQYF. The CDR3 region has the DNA TGTGCCAGCAGTTATGGGACTAGCGGGAGGGCAGATACGCAGTATTTT.

The CDR3 DNA reads as TGTGCCAGCAGCTGGACTAGCGGGAGTGTTGATCGGACAGATACGCAGTATTTT. Encoded protein: CASSWTSGSVDRTDTQYF. The J gene is TRBJ2-3, the V gene TRBV5-6; TRBD2 aligns across 13 bases. The CDR3 contains 18 residues. Germline V lookup: CDR1 SGHDT, CDR2 YYEEEE. After removal of 3 bases from V and 3 bases from J, the junction contained 10 bases not matched to a gene.